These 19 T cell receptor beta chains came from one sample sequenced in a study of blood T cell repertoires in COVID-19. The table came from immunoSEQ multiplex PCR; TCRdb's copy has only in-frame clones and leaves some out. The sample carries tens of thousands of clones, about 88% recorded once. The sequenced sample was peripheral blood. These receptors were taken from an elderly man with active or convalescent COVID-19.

The CDR3: CASRGGTYTEAFF. CDR3 sequence (DNA): TGTGCCAGCAGGGGAGGGACCTACACTGAAGCTTTCTTT. The chain couples TRBV28 to TRBJ1-1, with D maybe TRBD1 (5 bases). This CDR3 has 13 residues. V was pared by 6 bases and J by 3 bases, with 11 bases between. Per germline, CDR1 MDHEN and CDR2 SYDVKM.

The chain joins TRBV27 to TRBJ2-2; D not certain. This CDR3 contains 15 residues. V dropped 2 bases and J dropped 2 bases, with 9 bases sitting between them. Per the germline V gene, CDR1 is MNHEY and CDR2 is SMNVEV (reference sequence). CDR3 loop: CASSLSAANTGELFF. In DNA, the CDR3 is TGTGCCAGCAGTTTAAGCGCAGCTAACACCGGGGAGCTGTTTTTT.

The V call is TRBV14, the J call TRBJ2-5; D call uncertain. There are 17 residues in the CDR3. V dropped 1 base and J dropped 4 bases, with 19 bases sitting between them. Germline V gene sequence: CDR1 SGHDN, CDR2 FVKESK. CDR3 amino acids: CASSQAIALGSRETQYF. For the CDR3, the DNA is TGTGCCAGCAGCCAAGCGATAGCTTTGGGTTCACGAGAGACCCAGTACTTC.

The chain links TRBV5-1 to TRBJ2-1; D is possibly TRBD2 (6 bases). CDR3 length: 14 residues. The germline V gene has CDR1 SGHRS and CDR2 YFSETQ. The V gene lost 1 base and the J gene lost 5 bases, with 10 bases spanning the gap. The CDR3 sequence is CASSLRLGDNEQFF. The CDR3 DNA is TGCGCCAGCAGCTTGCGACTAGGGGACAATGAGCAGTTCTTC.

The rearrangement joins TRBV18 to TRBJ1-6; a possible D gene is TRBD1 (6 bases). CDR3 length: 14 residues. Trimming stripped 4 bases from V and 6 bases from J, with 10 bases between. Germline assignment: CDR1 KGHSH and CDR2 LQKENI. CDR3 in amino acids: CASSRDRINSPLHF. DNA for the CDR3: TGTGCCAGCTCACGCGACAGGATTAATTCACCCCTCCACTTT.

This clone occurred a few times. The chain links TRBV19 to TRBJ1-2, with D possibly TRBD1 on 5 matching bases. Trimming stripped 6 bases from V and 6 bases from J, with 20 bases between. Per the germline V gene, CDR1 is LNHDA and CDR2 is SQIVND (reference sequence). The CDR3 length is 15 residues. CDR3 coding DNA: TGTGCCAGTAGGGGAACCAAGGGGACTCAGAATGGCTACACCTTC. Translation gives CASRGTKGTQNGYTF.

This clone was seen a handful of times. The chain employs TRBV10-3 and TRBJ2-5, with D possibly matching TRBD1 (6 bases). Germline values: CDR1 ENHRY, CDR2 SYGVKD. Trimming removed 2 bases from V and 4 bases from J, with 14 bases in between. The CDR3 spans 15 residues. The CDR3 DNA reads TGTGCCATCAGTGAGCCACTTCCAGGGGCAGAGACCCAGTACTTC. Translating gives CAISEPLPGAETQYF.

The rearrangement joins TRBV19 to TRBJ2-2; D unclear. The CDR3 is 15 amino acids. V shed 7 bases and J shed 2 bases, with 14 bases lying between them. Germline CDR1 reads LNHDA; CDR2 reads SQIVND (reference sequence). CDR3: CASTSRHVNTGELFF. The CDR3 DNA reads TGTGCCAGTACTTCCCGACACGTAAACACCGGGGAGCTGTTTTTT.

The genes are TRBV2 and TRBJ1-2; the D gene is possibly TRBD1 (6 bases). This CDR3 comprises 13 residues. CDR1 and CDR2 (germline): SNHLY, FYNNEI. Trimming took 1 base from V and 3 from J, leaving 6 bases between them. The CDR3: CASSEDRDYGYTF. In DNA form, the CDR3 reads TGTGCCAGCAGTGAAGACAGGGACTATGGCTACACCTTC.

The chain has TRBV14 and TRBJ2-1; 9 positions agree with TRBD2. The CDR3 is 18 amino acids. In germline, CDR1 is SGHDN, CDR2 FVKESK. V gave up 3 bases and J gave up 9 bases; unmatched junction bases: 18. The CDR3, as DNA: TGTGCCAGCAGCCAGTTACCTGGACTAGCGAGCACAAGGGGTGAGCAGTTCTTC. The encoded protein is CASSQLPGLASTRGEQFF.

For the CDR3, the DNA is TGTGCCACCAGCAGGGGACCGGGACAGGGGGATACGCAGTATTTT. Translated, it gives CATSRGPGQGDTQYF. The rearrangement joins TRBV15 to TRBJ2-3, with 10 bases matching TRBD1. The germline V gene encodes CDR1 LNHNV and CDR2 YYDKDF (reference sequence). CDR3 length: 15 amino acids. Trimming cost V 3 bases and J 6 bases; bases outside gene matches: 6.

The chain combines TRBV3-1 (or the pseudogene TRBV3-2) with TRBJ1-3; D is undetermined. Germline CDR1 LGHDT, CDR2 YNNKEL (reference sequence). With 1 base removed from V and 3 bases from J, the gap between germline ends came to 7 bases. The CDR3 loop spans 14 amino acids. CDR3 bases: TGTGCCAGCAGCCAAGGAGGGCATGGAAACACCATATATTTT. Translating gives CASSQGGHGNTIYF.

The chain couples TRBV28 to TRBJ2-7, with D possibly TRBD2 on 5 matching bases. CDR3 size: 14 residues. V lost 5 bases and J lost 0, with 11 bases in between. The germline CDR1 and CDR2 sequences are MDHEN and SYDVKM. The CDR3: CASSAPDYSYEQYV. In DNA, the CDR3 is TGTGCCAGCAGTGCACCCGACTACTCCTACGAGCAGTACGTC.

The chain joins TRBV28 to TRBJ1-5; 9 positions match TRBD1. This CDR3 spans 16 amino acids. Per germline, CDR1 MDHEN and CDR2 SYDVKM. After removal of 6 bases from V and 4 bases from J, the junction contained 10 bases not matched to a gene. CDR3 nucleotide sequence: TGTGCCAGCAGCCTCTTACCGGGACAGGGAAATCAGCCCCAGCATTTT. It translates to CASSLLPGQGNQPQHF.

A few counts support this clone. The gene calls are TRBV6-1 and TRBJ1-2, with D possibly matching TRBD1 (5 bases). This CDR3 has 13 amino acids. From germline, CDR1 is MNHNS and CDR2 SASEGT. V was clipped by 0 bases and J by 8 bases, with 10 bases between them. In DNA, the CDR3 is TGTGCCAGCAGTGAAGCCACACAGGCGGGCTACACCTTC. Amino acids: CASSEATQAGYTF.

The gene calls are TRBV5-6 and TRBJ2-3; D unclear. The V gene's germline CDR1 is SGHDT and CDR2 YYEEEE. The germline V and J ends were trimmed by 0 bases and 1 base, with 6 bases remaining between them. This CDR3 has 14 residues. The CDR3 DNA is TGTGCCAGCAGCTTGGGGCGGCGCACAGATACGCAGTATTTT. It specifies CASSLGRRTDTQYF.

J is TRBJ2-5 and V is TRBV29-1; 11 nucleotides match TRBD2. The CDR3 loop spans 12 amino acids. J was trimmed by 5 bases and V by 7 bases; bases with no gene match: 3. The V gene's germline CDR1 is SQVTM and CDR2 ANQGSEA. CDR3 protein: CSGRLAGETQYF. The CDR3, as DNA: TGCAGCGGACGACTAGCGGGGGAGACCCAGTACTTC.

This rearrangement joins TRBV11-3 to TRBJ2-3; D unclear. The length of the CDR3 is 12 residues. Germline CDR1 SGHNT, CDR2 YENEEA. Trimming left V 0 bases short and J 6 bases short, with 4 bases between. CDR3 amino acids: CASSLDSDTQYF. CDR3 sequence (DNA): TGTGCCAGCAGCTTAGATTCGGATACGCAGTATTTT.

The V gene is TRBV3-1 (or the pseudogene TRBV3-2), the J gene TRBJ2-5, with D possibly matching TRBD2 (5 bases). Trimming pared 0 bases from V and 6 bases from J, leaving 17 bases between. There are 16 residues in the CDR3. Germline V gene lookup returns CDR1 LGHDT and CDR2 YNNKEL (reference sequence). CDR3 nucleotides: TGTGCCAGCAGCCAAGATCGGGCCCTGCGGGTGAAGACCCAGTACTTC. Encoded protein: CASSQDRALRVKTQYF.